A single sample is the source of the 30 T cell receptor beta chains below, sequenced in a study of T-cell reconstitution after alpha-beta-depleted transplantation in children. For TCRbeta, the library was prepared with unique molecular identifiers. TCRdb reprocessed the PCR reads via MiXCR and lists one record per CDR3 protein. The sample has fewer than 90,000 distinct CDR3 sequences; about 7% are singletons. Specimen: PBMCs from the stem cell graft donor, collected from the stem cell graft. The source is a human donor who donated a stem cell graft to a child with acute lymphoblastic leukemia.

The rearrangement links TRBV2 to TRBJ1-5; possibly TRBD1 for D (6 bases). Germline V gene data show CDR1 as SNHLY and CDR2 as FYNNEI. Deletions cut 4 bases from V and 1 base from J, with 17 bases between. This CDR3 contains 17 residues. The CDR3, as DNA: TGTGCCAGCAGTGGATGGGGGGACACCTGGAGCAATCAGCCCCAGCATTTT. Protein product: CASSGWGDTWSNQPQHF.

Ten or more counts support this clonotype. The J gene is TRBJ1-1, the V gene TRBV5-5; possibly TRBD1 for D (6 bases). Trimming stripped 4 bases from V and 5 bases from J, with 15 bases between. Germline V gene sequence: CDR1 SGHKS, CDR2 YYEKEE (reference sequence). This CDR3 has 14 amino acids. Here the CDR3 reads CASSPTYRVTEAFF. Here the CDR3 DNA reads TGTGCCAGCAGCCCAACCTACAGGGTTACTGAAGCTTTCTTT.

The chain links TRBV20-1 to TRBJ2-5; TRBD2 aligns across 8 bases. Losses at the gene ends were 5 bases for V and 4 bases for J; bases not matched to a gene: 9. There are 14 residues in the CDR3. The germline CDR1 and CDR2 sequences are DFQATT and SNEGSKA (reference sequence). The CDR3 DNA sequence: TGCAGTGCTCGTACGGGGGGGAGGAGAGAGACCCAGTACTTC. It specifies CSARTGGRRETQYF.

By sample fraction, this clonotype is medium-sized. The rearrangement links TRBV18 to TRBJ2-4, with D possibly called TRBD1 or TRBD2 (5 bases each). This CDR3 comprises 15 residues. The ends were cut back, 5 bases at V and 5 bases at J, with 16 bases in the middle. Per the germline V gene, CDR1 is KGHSH and CDR2 is LQKENI. The CDR3 nucleotides are TGTGCCAGCTCAAGGGACCAAGGTGGTGAAAACATTCAGTACTTC. Residues: CASSRDQGGENIQYF.

This clonotype was observed at least ten times. The J gene is TRBJ2-5, the V gene TRBV20-1; 8 nucleotides align to TRBD2. The CDR3 has 13 residues. V dropped 4 bases and J dropped 2; count of bases not matched to a gene: 3. Germline loops: CDR1 DFQATT, CDR2 SNEGSKA (reference sequence). The CDR3 nucleotides read TGCAGTGCTATCACTAGCGGTCAAGAGACCCAGTACTTC. Its translation is CSAITSGQETQYF.

In its sample, this clonotype was seen many times. The chain recombines TRBV12-3 or TRBV12-4 with TRBJ1-6; 12 bases fit TRBD1. The CDR3 runs 15 residues. After removal of 5 bases from V and 10 bases from J, the junction contained 6 bases not matched to a gene. CDR3 nucleotides: TGTGCCAGCAGTACCGGGACAGGGGGCAACTCACCCCTCCACTTT. The encoded protein is CASSTGTGGNSPLHF.

This clonotype was observed a few times. J is TRBJ2-1 and V is TRBV27; D is possibly TRBD2 (6 bases). CDR1 MNHEY and CDR2 SMNVEV come from the germline V gene (reference sequence). This CDR3 is built from 15 residues. V shed 3 bases and J shed 3 bases, with 12 bases lying between them. CDR3 region: CASSFAGRNYNEQFF. The CDR3 DNA sequence: TGTGCCAGCAGTTTTGCGGGAAGAAACTACAATGAGCAGTTCTTC.

This clonotype has ten or more counts. The rearrangement uses TRBV9 and TRBJ2-1, with 10 bases matching TRBD1. V lost 0 bases to trimming and J lost 7 bases; unmatched junction nucleotides: 1. The CDR3 totals 14 residues. Germline values: CDR1 SGDLS, CDR2 YYNGEE. DNA for the CDR3: TGTGCCAGCAGCGTAGGGACAGGGGGTAATGAGCAGTTCTTC. This sequence encodes CASSVGTGGNEQFF.

This clonotype turned up a few times. The chain links TRBV12-5 to TRBJ2-1, with no clear D. The V end lost 4 bases, the J end lost 0 bases, and 4 bases lay between the germline ends. The CDR3 covers 13 residues. Per the germline V gene, CDR1 is LGHNT and CDR2 is FRNRAP. The CDR3 sequence: CASGWDSYNEQFF. The CDR3 DNA follows: TGTGCTAGTGGTTGGGACTCCTACAATGAGCAGTTCTTC. Based on the CDR3 plus reference TRBV12-5 and TRBJ2-1, the full variable domain is DARVTQTPRHKVTEMGQEVTMRCQPILGHNTVFWYRQTMMQGLELLAYFRNRAPLDDSGMPKDRFSAEMPDATLATLKIQPSEPRDSAVYFCASGWDSYNEQFFGPGTRLTVL.

This clonotype was detected many times. The chain carries TRBV5-1 and TRBJ2-7; weak D call: TRBD1 (6 bases). Trimming cost V 4 bases and J 2 bases, with 16 bases left between them. In germline, CDR1 is SGHRS, CDR2 YFSETQ. The CDR3 contains 15 residues. CDR3 protein: CASSAGRQDPYEQYF. The CDR3 DNA reads TGCGCCAGCAGCGCAGGACGACAGGACCCCTACGAGCAGTACTTC.

This clonotype was found many times. This sequence joins TRBV7-2 and TRBJ1-1; possibly TRBD1 for D (5 bases). V lost 2 bases, J lost 7 bases, and 11 bases lay in between. Germline V gives CDR1 SGHTA, CDR2 FQGNSA. This CDR3 region has 13 residues. CDR3 amino acids: CASSLRGAGEAFF. The CDR3 bases are TGTGCCAGCAGCTTACGGGGCGCCGGTGAAGCTTTCTTT.

This clonotype was recorded at least ten times. The V call is TRBV4-2, the J call TRBJ2-2; D is ambiguous. The CDR3 is 16 residues long. The V and J ends lost 0 bases and 2 bases respectively, with 10 bases between them. CDR1 and CDR2 (germline): LGHNA, YNFKEQ. The CDR3 sequence is CASSQDPHSNTGELFF. The CDR3 nucleotides are TGTGCCAGCAGCCAAGATCCCCATAGTAACACCGGGGAGCTGTTTTTT.

This clonotype was detected ten times or more. The genes are TRBV7-2 and TRBJ2-3; D call uncertain. This CDR3 contains 15 residues. The V end was cut by 1 base, the J end by 2 bases, with 10 bases between. Germline V gives CDR1 SGHTA, CDR2 FQGNSA. CDR3 nucleotide sequence: TGTGCCAGCAGCTTAGGGCTACTTTACACAGATACGCAGTATTTT. Its translation: CASSLGLLYTDTQYF. The whole variable domain, filled in from reference TRBV7-2 and TRBJ2-3, reads GAGVSQSPSNKVTEKGKDVELRCDPISGHTALYWYRQSLGQGLEFLIYFQGNSAPDKSGLPSDRFSAERTGGSVSTLTIQRTQQEDSAVYLCASSLGLLYTDTQYFGPGTRLTVL.

This clonotype was recorded at least ten times. The rearrangement links TRBV7-8 to TRBJ1-3, with D unresolved. V was cut by 5 bases and J by 0 bases, with 14 bases left in between. Germline values: CDR1 SGHVS, CDR2 FQNEAQ. This CDR3 is 16 amino acids long. Here the CDR3 DNA reads TGTGCCAGCAGCCTGCTGGAGACCAGCTCTGGAAACACCATATATTTT. As protein: CASSLLETSSGNTIYF.

This clonotype was observed many times. The chain has TRBV12-3 or TRBV12-4 and TRBJ2-3, with a possible D match to TRBD2 (5 bases). This CDR3 has 17 amino acids. V was shortened by 6 bases and J by 3 bases, with 22 bases between the two germline ends. The CDR3, as DNA: TGTGCCAGCAGCCCCAAACCCCAGGAGGCTTTTACAGATACGCAGTATTTT. Amino acid sequence: CASSPKPQEAFTDTQYF.

This sequence joins TRBV20-1 and TRBJ2-3; 10 bases line up with TRBD2. In germline, CDR1 is DFQATT, CDR2 SNEGSKA (reference sequence). With V trimmed by 4 bases and J by 2 bases, 15 bases remained unmatched. The CDR3 covers 18 residues. The CDR3 protein is CSAKTPWASGSTTDTQYF. CDR3 sequence (DNA): TGCAGTGCTAAGACGCCGTGGGCTAGCGGGAGCACCACAGATACGCAGTATTTT.

This clonotype appeared many times. The genes are TRBV12-3 or TRBV12-4 and TRBJ2-3; 9 bases map to TRBD1. Unmatched junction bases numbered 9, after V lost 4 bases and J lost 4 bases. This CDR3 comprises 16 residues. In DNA form, the CDR3 reads TGTGCCAGCAGTTCGGGGACAGGGAGCAGTGCAGATACGCAGTATTTT. It codes for CASSSGTGSSADTQYF.

This clonotype was counted many times. This chain uses TRBV11-2 with TRBJ2-2; no firm D call. Germline V CDR1 and CDR2: SGHAT, FQNNGV. Deletions cut 1 base from V and 7 bases from J, with 7 bases between. This CDR3 contains 13 residues. For the CDR3, the DNA is TGTGCCAGCAGCTTAGGACCCCTCGGGGAGCTGTTTTTT. Translation: CASSLGPLGELFF.

Many counts were recorded for this clonotype. The genes are TRBV4-2 and TRBJ2-2, with TRBD1 as a possible D gene (6 bases). This CDR3 comprises 15 residues. Germline V gene sequence: CDR1 LGHNA, CDR2 YNFKEQ. V lost 3 bases, J lost 9 bases, and 17 bases lay in between. The CDR3 protein is CASSQDLQGTRELFF. CDR3 DNA sequence: TGTGCCAGCAGCCAGGACCTACAGGGTACAAGGGAGCTGTTTTTT.

This clonotype was seen at least ten times. The V gene is TRBV5-1, the J gene TRBJ2-5, with D unresolved. This CDR3 has 14 amino acids. The germline V gene encodes CDR1 SGHRS and CDR2 YFSETQ. The V and J ends lost 0 bases and 5 bases respectively, with 11 bases between them. In nucleotides, the CDR3 is TGCGCCAGCAGCTTGGATTTAGGTGGGGAGACCCAGTACTTC. This sequence encodes CASSLDLGGETQYF. Based on the CDR3 plus reference TRBV5-1 and TRBJ2-5, the full variable domain is KAGVTQTPRYLIKTRGQQVTLSCSPISGHRSVSWYQQTPGQGLQFLFEYFSETQRNKGNFPGRFSGRQFSNSRSEMNVSTLELGDSALYLCASSLDLGGETQYFGPGTRLLVL.

The V call is TRBV6-2 or TRBV6-3, the J call TRBJ2-1; 8 bases align to TRBD2. The CDR3 consists of 17 residues. After removal of 2 bases from V and 3 bases from J, the junction contained 9 bases not matched to a gene. Germline CDR1 is MNHEY and CDR2 is SVGEGT. In DNA, the CDR3 is TGTGCCAGCAGTTACGGCCCTACTAGCGGCATCTACAATGAGCAGTTCTTC. This sequence encodes CASSYGPTSGIYNEQFF.

For this clonotype: Because the CDR3 is missing its conserved closing phenylalanine or tryptophan, this is likely a read error. This chain uses TRBV19 with TRBJ2-3; TRBD2 aligns across 8 bases. Germline lookup yields CDR1 LNHDA and CDR2 SQIVND (reference sequence). The CDR3 contains 16 residues. V trimming: 4 bases; J trimming: 1 base; junction bases outside the gene matches: 7. This CDR3 reads CASSTSSGWGTDTQYL. Written as DNA, the CDR3 is TGTGCCAGTAGTACCTCTAGCGGGTGGGGCACAGATACGCAGTATTTA.

This chain links TRBV6-6 with TRBJ1-5, with TRBD1 matching 9 bases. The CDR3 sequence is 16 residues long. The germline V gene encodes CDR1 MNHNY and CDR2 SVGAGI (reference sequence). Unmatched junction bases numbered 11, after V lost 6 bases and J lost 5 bases. The CDR3 nucleotides are TGTGCCAGCAGCCGAGGGTGGGACAGGGAGCATCAGCCCCAGCATTTT. This encodes CASSRGWDREHQPQHF.

This clonotype showed up many times. J is TRBJ2-3 and V is TRBV9; D ambiguous. The CDR3 spans 15 residues. Trimming took off 0 bases at V and 0 bases at J, with 8 bases between the two ends. Germline CDR1 and CDR2: SGDLS and YYNGEE. CDR3 coding DNA: TGTGCCAGCAGCGTAGGTCCGCGGAGCACAGATACGCAGTATTTT. This encodes CASSVGPRSTDTQYF.

The table lists this clonotype with many counts. CDR3 in amino acids: CASSLIGDQPQHF. The DNA for the CDR3 is TGTGCCAGCAGCTTGATAGGGGATCAGCCCCAGCATTTT. V is TRBV7-2 and J is TRBJ1-5, with a weak D call TRBD1 (5 bases). V was pared by 3 bases and J by 5 bases, with 8 bases between. The CDR3 totals 13 residues. The germline CDR1 and CDR2 sequences are SGHTA and FQGNSA.

This clonotype has at least ten counts. This chain links TRBV6-2 or TRBV6-3 with TRBJ2-1; 7 nucleotides agree with TRBD1. Looked up from germline, CDR1 is MNHEY and CDR2 is SVGEGT. This CDR3 is 14 amino acids long. V shed 6 bases, J shed 4 bases, and the junction held 6 bases outside the gene matches. CDR3 sequence: CASSLDRSYNEQFF. The DNA of the CDR3 is TGTGCCAGCAGCCTGGACAGGTCTTACAATGAGCAGTTCTTC.

This clonotype was detected many times. This sequence joins TRBV12-3 or TRBV12-4 and TRBJ2-1; no clear D. The CDR3 consists of 11 residues. V lost 5 bases and J 6 bases, leaving 5 bases between the germline ends. The CDR3 nucleotides are TGTGCCAGCAGTAGAGGCAATGAGCAGTTCTTC. Residues: CASSRGNEQFF.

This clonotype came up many times. V and J are TRBV11-2 and TRBJ2-2; 13 bases are shared with TRBD2. V trimming: 1 base; J trimming: 3 bases; junction bases outside the gene matches: 5. CDR3 length: 18 residues. CDR1 and CDR2 from the germline V gene are SGHAT and FQNNGV. CDR3 amino acids: CASSLVKGLAGYTGELFF. The CDR3 bases are TGTGCCAGCAGCTTAGTAAAGGGACTAGCGGGGTACACCGGGGAGCTGTTTTTT.

CDR3 bases: TGTGGGACCAGCAGAGGAGCGGGAGAAGAGACCCAGTACTTC. Its protein is CGTSRGAGEETQYF. The V gene is TRBV15, the J gene TRBJ2-5; 8 nucleotides line up with TRBD2. Germline values: CDR1 LNHNV, CDR2 YYDKDF (reference sequence). The CDR3 runs 14 residues.

At least ten counts were recorded for this clonotype. The V gene is TRBV3-1, the J gene TRBJ2-3; 10 nucleotides align to TRBD2. Germline lookup yields CDR1 LGHDT and CDR2 YNNKEL (reference sequence). The V gene end was trimmed by 4 bases and the J gene end by 0 bases; junction bases not matched to a gene: 4. The CDR3 spans 16 residues. The CDR3 region is CASSRLAGESTDTQYF. DNA of the CDR3: TGTGCCAGCAGCCGTCTAGCGGGAGAAAGCACAGATACGCAGTATTTT.